The 3 T cell receptor beta chains below come from one sample, sequenced in a study of T cells in Graves' hyperthyroidism and ophthalmopathy. Amplification of TCR beta CDR3 regions was performed using RNA transcripts as template. The HTBI primer set drove a first-round RT-PCR of the TCR CDR3. TCRdb reprocessed the multiplex PCR reads via MiXCR and lists one record per CDR3 protein. The sample yields more than 75,000 distinct CDR3 sequences, over 50% seen once. Source material: blood. Every receptor here comes from a middle-aged woman with Graves' hyperthyroidism.

This rearrangement joins TRBV7-8 to TRBJ2-5; TRBD1 is a possible D gene (8 bases). Germline CDR1 reads SGHVS; CDR2 reads FQNEAQ. V dropped 3 bases and J dropped 7 bases, with 33 bases sitting between them. The CDR3 consists of 20 residues. This CDR3 reads CASSFVPRGLTGTASGTQYF. CDR3 in DNA: TGTGCCAGCAGCTTTGTCCCCAGGGGGCTGACCGGGACAGCTAGCGGGACCCAGTACTTC.

This clonotype was detected many times. The CDR3 DNA reads TGTGCCAGCAGTCGGGGGGTGGGCCAAGAGACCCAGTACTTC. This encodes CASSRGVGQETQYF. The V gene is TRBV6-5, the J gene TRBJ2-5, with TRBD2 matching 7 bases. Unmatched junction bases numbered 4, after V lost 5 bases and J lost 1 base. CDR3 size: 14 residues. The germline CDR1 and CDR2 sequences are MNHEY and SVGAGI.

This chain connects TRBV19 to TRBJ2-2; no clear D gene. V dropped 6 bases and J dropped 7 bases, with 9 bases sitting between them. The CDR3 is made up of 12 amino acids. Germline V CDR1 and CDR2: LNHDA, SQIVND (reference sequence). The CDR3 nucleotides read TGTGCCAGTAGCTACATCCTCGGGGAGCTGTTTTTT. It codes for CASSYILGELFF.